This T cell receptor beta chain derives from a study of blood T cell repertoires in COVID-19. Study summary: The origin of the acute and convalescent COVID-19 samples was the United States, Italy and Spain. T cells, B-cell-depleted T cells, or PBMCs provided the cDNA or gDNA that served as material.

In the original workflow: Nucleated cell counts were estimated from reference gene primer amplification. Method: immunoSEQ multiplex PCR; TCRdb's copy keeps in-frame clones and lacks some. D and trimming come from the DNA, and the V and J calls and clone size come from that table. The sample has approximately 210,000 clones; 89% are singletons. This CDR3 comprises 17 residues. Germline values: CDR1 SNHLY, CDR2 FYNNEI. V trimming: 9 bases; J trimming: 0 bases; junction bases outside the gene matches: 13. The clonotype originates from a woman in her forties with acute or convalescent COVID-19. The source material was peripheral blood. The genes are TRBV2 and TRBJ2-2; 7 bases map to TRBD1. CDR3: CASSGTALFANTGELFF. The DNA of the CDR3 is TGTGCCAGTTCCGGGACAGCCTTGTTCGCGAACACCGGGGAGCTGTTTTTT.